This entry concerns a single T cell receptor beta chain. No cognate antigen has been identified for it. The sample holds no much larger clone one base away, and base qualities are not on file. The data were taken from a study of T-cell memory formation after mild COVID-19 (TCRdb year 2021). As for the study more broadly: TCR sequence clusters from the two donors were found to be largely donor specific. T-cell clones expanding and contracting after mild COVID-19 in a couple of donors were tracked by longitudinal TCRalpha and TCRbeta repertoire sequencing. The cohort was made up of two young adult volunteers, one female and one male, who were previously healthy. Study-wide conclusions, independent of this receptor: Whether the second-wave clones peaking on day 37 were SARS-CoV-2 specific was not confirmed. Contracting CD4+ clones turned up mainly in the CM and EM memory subsets, whereas EMRA was where CD8+ clones were enriched. Balanced CD4/CD8 phenotypes were observed for clones contracting from day 15 to 85, whereas a bias towards CD4+ was observed for a second wave of clones expanding from day 15 to 37. Some responding clones were detected in pre-infection memory, suggesting pre-existing cross-reactive memory T cells joined the SARS-CoV-2 response. Only a couple of mild cases were covered in the study, and larger cohorts including severe cases with pre-infection samples were considered necessary.

Sequenced using an Illumina NovaSeq 6000. TCRalpha and TCRbeta cDNA libraries were constructed by 5'RACE with constant-segment primers, with sample barcodes and unique molecular identifiers being introduced. Trizol reagent was used to extract RNA from every sample. Libraries were amplified in two PCR steps, with a second sample barcode and Illumina TruSeq adapters added in the second step. The libraries were sequenced on an Illumina NovaSeq using 2 x 150 bp paired-end reads. The source study handled its data this way. Demultiplexing of reads and collapsing into UMI-guided consensus sequences were performed with migec v1.2.7. Using mixcr v2.1.11, the UMI consensuses were aligned to TRA and TRB V and J templates and assembled into clonotypes. Clonotypes were classified as expanded or contracted when called significant by both edgeR and NoisET, with noise models trained on biological replicates. For edgeR calls, a false discovery rate-adjusted p below 0.01 and a log2 fold-change threshold of 1 were applied. PCA with hierarchical clustering of max-normalized trajectories of the 1000 most abundant clonotypes was used as exploratory dynamics analysis. Separately sequenced CD4+ and CD8+ repertoires were used to assign a CD4 or CD8 phenotype to each responding clone. The public reads were run again by TCRdb, first through fastp at Q25 and then through MiXCR, and only productive beta chains were kept. Duplicate CDR3 protein sequences are folded into a single record with the most common DNA and genes. TCRdb's processing, not the authors', yielded these V and J calls. This sample has fewer than 450,000 distinct CDR3 sequences in its table, and roughly 20% of those were observed once. 12% of the sample is taken by the ten largest.

The cysteine opens and the phenylalanine closes a CDR3 of 14 amino acids. The retained sequence is limited to the CDR3, 42 bases, with the frame set at the first base. Trimmed from V: 0 bases; trimmed from J: 11 bases; junction bases lacking a gene match: 3. Ficoll-Paque density gradient centrifugation was used to isolate PBMCs. The receptor's source is an adult woman who had mild COVID-19 (a few samples of this study predate the infection). The sample titles of this study are shuffled in the database, so cell type and time point are left out; the donor was told from shared clones. The chain was built from TRBV12-3 or TRBV12-4 and TRBJ2-1, with TRBD2 identical over 11 junction bases. The sample comprised PBMCs or a T cell subset sorted from them (not recorded which). The DNA sequence follows: TGTGCCAGCAGTTTAGCGGGGACTAGCGGAAAGCAGTTCTTC. The resulting protein is CASSLAGTSGKQFF.